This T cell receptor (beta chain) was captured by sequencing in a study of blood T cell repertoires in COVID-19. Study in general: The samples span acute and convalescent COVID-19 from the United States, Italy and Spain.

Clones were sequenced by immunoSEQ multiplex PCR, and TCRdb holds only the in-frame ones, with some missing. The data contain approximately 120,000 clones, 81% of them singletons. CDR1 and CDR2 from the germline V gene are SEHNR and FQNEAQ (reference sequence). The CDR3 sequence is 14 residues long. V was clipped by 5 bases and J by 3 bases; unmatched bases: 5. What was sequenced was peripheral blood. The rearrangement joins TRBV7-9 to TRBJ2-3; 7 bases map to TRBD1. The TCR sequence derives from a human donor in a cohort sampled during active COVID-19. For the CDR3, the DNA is TGTGCCAGCAGCCGCCGACAGGGAACAGATACGCAGTATTTT. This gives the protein CASSRRQGTDTQYF.